The subject of this entry is one TCR beta chain. Assay: immunoSEQ multiplex PCR; the TCRdb copy retains only in-frame clones and omits some. Of approximately 980,000 clones in the sample, 76% were seen once. These data are taken from a study of shared clonotypes between healthy human individuals. The germline V and J ends were trimmed by 1 base and 4 bases, with 16 bases remaining between them. CDR1 is MGHRA and CDR2 is YSYEKL in the germline V gene. This CDR3 is built from 16 residues. This TCR was sampled from a young man in good health. Sample: memory CD4+ T cells sorted from blood. Subset indicated: CD45RA-negative fraction. The V call is TRBV4-1, the J call TRBJ1-1, with D hard to call. The CDR3 DNA reads TGCGCCAGCAGCCAAGGAATCCTGGGCCTTGGCACTGAAGCTTTCTTT. It yields the protein CASSQGILGLGTEAFF.